This TCR beta chain appears in the sequencing data of a study of PD-1 blockade in classical Hodgkin lymphoma. Study as a whole: A 3 mg/kg intravenous dose of nivolumab was received by patients every 2 weeks.

V gave up 10 bases and J gave up 0 bases, with 10 bases separating them. Germline loops: CDR1 ENHRY, CDR2 SYGVKD. The CDR3 runs to 14 residues. Exposure to brentuximab vedotin varied, and each patient had relapsed following autologous stem cell transplantation. Clones were read by immunoSEQ multiplex PCR, and TCRdb kept only the in-frame ones, dropping some. The sample contains under 30,000 clones, roughly 70% of which appear only once. Study outcomes and limitations: The origin of the repertoire differences remains undefined, with disease activity or prior therapy as possible causes.

Notes on this clone: No antigen is known for it.

The source is a human donor with classical Hodgkin lymphoma. The sequences come from peripheral blood mononuclear cells (PBMCs), collected at baseline. The V gene is TRBV10-3, the J gene TRBJ1-6, with D perhaps TRBD1 (6 bases). CDR3 protein: CATRDNSYNSPLHF. The DNA for the CDR3 is TGTGCCACCAGGGACAACTCCTATAATTCACCCCTCCACTTT.